A single sample is the source of the 27 T cell receptor beta chains below, sequenced in a study of response to subunit inactivated influenza vaccine listed by TCRdb under 2018. The library was generated by RT-PCR. The sequencing machine was an Illumina HiSeq 2500. TCRdb reran the public reads through fastp at Q25 and MiXCR, keeping productive beta chains. Rows are unified per CDR3 protein, each entry keeping the most common DNA and genes. The sample table records about 650,000 distinct CDR3 sequences; approximately 14% of these occur just once. The top ten hold 11% of the sample. This specimen consisted of PBMCs from blood, obtained 12 days after vaccination. Receptor source: a man in his forties or fifties who received an inactivated influenza vaccine. Donor details come from another sample of the same person, matched by shared clones.

The chain carries TRBV9 and TRBJ2-5; the D is unclear. Trimming stripped 4 bases from V and 4 bases from J, with 11 bases between. Germline CDR1 SGDLS, CDR2 YYNGEE. The CDR3 spans 13 residues. The CDR3 sequence is CASSPTVRETQYF. CDR3 DNA: TGTGCCAGCAGCCCAACAGTCCGAGAGACCCAGTACTTC. The full variable domain, in which reference TRBV9 and TRBJ2-5 provide the parts outside the CDR3, is DSGVTQTPKHLITATGQRVTLRCSPRSGDLSVYWYQQSLDQGLQFLIQYYNGEERAKGNILERFSAQQFPDLHSELNLSSLELGDSALYFCASSPTVRETQYFGPGTRLLVL.

In this sample, this clonotype turned up a few times. The gene calls are TRBV12-3 or TRBV12-4 and TRBJ2-7, with TRBD2 matching over 11 bases. There are 16 residues in the CDR3. V lost 6 bases to trimming and J lost 2 bases; unmatched junction nucleotides: 9. The CDR3 DNA reads TGTGCCAGCAGCACCTACTTAGCGGGGGGGCCCTACGAGCAGTACTTC. Translated: CASSTYLAGGPYEQYF.

This clonotype has ten or more counts. The chain has TRBV5-6 and TRBJ2-7; 7 bases map to TRBD2. Looked up from germline, CDR1 is SGHDT and CDR2 is YYEEEE. Germline trimming cut 3 bases from V and 2 bases from J; bases unmatched to any gene: 2. The CDR3 runs to 13 residues. The CDR3 bases are TGTGCCAGCAGCTGGGGGGGAACCTACGAGCAGTACTTC. Amino acid sequence: CASSWGGTYEQYF.

The chain employs TRBV15 and TRBJ2-5, with D possibly matching TRBD1 (5 bases). V was pared by 0 bases and J by 3 bases, with 11 bases between. Germline V gives CDR1 LNHNV, CDR2 YYDKDF (reference sequence). The CDR3 extends over 15 amino acids. CDR3 coding DNA: TGTGCCACCAGCAGAGATCGCAGGGTGGAAGAGACCCAGTACTTC. Protein sequence: CATSRDRRVEETQYF.

J is TRBJ2-2 and V is TRBV18; TRBD1 or TRBD2 may be the D gene (5 bases each). V lost 1 base and J 3 bases, leaving 9 bases between the germline ends. The CDR3 has 15 residues. Germline V gives CDR1 KGHSH, CDR2 LQKENI. The CDR3 DNA is TGTGCCAGCTCACCACAGGGGACGGACACCGGGGAGCTGTTTTTT. This codes for CASSPQGTDTGELFF.

The J gene is TRBJ2-1, the V gene TRBV21-1. TRBV21-1 counts as a pseudogene. This CDR3 has 14 residues. The CDR3 reads CASSKLNYYNEQFF. The CDR3 nucleotides are TGTGCCAGCAGCAAATTGAACTACTACAATGAGCAGTTCTTC.

This clonotype was detected many times. The gene calls are TRBV7-9 and TRBJ2-5; D is possibly TRBD2 (5 bases). In germline, CDR1 is SEHNR, CDR2 FQNEAQ (reference sequence). The CDR3 consists of 13 residues. Trimming removed 3 bases at V and 4 bases at J, with 9 bases between. The CDR3 loop reads CASSFQGGETQYF. In nucleotides, the CDR3 is TGTGCCAGCAGCTTTCAAGGAGGAGAGACCCAGTACTTC.

This chain uses TRBV5-5 with TRBJ2-7; 9 nucleotides agree with TRBD1. The CDR3 is 18 amino acids. Germline trimming cut 0 bases from V and 0 bases from J; bases unmatched to any gene: 10. Germline V gene sequence: CDR1 SGHKS, CDR2 YYEKEE (reference sequence). The DNA of the CDR3 is TGTGCCAGCAGCTTGGAAGCGACAGGGGGGCCCAGCTCCTACGAGCAGTACTTC. Its translation: CASSLEATGGPSSYEQYF.

This clonotype was seen a handful of times. This rearrangement joins TRBV7-9 to TRBJ1-1; no definite D call. CDR3 size: 13 residues. V was clipped by 1 base and J by 7 bases, with 10 bases between them. CDR1 and CDR2 from the germline V gene are SEHNR and FQNEAQ (reference sequence). The DNA of the CDR3 is TGTGCCAGCAGCTTAGGGGTTGGCTATGAAGCTTTCTTT. Translated, it gives CASSLGVGYEAFF.

Only a few counts were recorded for this clonotype. This chain connects TRBV7-3 to TRBJ2-3; 9 nucleotides match TRBD2. Germline V gives CDR1 SGHTA, CDR2 FQGTGA. This CDR3 is built from 15 residues. V was pared by 2 bases and J by 6 bases, with 6 bases of the junction left unmatched. The CDR3 nucleotides read TGTGCCAGCAGCTTAGGGCTAGCGGGATTTGATACGCAGTATTTT. It encodes CASSLGLAGFDTQYF.

The chain has TRBV29-1 and TRBJ2-1, with 9 bases identical to TRBD1. Per the germline V gene, CDR1 is SQVTM and CDR2 is ANQGSEA. The ends lost 4 bases at V and 4 bases at J; junction bases unmatched: 2. This CDR3 comprises 13 residues. The CDR3 DNA is TGCAGCGTTGGACAGGGGGGGTACAATGAGCAGTTCTTC. The encoded protein is CSVGQGGYNEQFF.

This clonotype was detected only a few times. V gene TRBV11-2 combines with J gene TRBJ2-7; D is ambiguous. Trimming removed 5 bases at V and 3 bases at J, with 14 bases between. The CDR3 totals 14 residues. Germline-derived CDR1 and CDR2 are SGHAT and FQNNGV. The CDR3 is CASSAAREDYEQYF. For the CDR3, the DNA is TGTGCCAGCAGCGCCGCTAGGGAAGACTACGAGCAGTACTTC. Based on the CDR3 plus reference TRBV11-2 and TRBJ2-7, the full variable domain is EAGVAQSPRYKIIEKRQSVAFWCNPISGHATLYWYQQILGQGPKLLIQFQNNGVVDDSQLPKDRFSAERLKGVDSTLKIQPAKLEDSAVYLCASSAAREDYEQYFGPGTRLTVT.

The gene calls are TRBV20-1 and TRBJ2-3; no firm D call. Between the trimmed V and J ends, which lost 2 bases and 0 bases, there was a span of 9 bases. CDR1 and CDR2 (germline): DFQATT, SNEGSKA (reference sequence). The length of the CDR3 is 14 residues. CDR3 DNA: TGCAGTGCTAGAAAGACTGGAAGCACAGATACGCAGTATTTT. Translation gives CSARKTGSTDTQYF.

This clonotype was counted only a few times. The CDR3 protein is CSARVQASTGELFF. In DNA, the CDR3 is TGCAGTGCTAGAGTACAGGCGTCCACCGGGGAGCTGTTTTTT. The chain recombines TRBV20-1 with TRBJ2-2; possibly TRBD1 for D (5 bases). The CDR3 length is 14 residues. V lost 1 base, J lost 4 bases, and 10 bases lay in between. From germline, CDR1 is DFQATT and CDR2 SNEGSKA (reference sequence).

The chain links TRBV2 to TRBJ2-3, with 15 bases aligning to TRBD2. In germline, CDR1 is SNHLY, CDR2 FYNNEI. V shed 6 bases, J shed 1 base, and the junction held 8 bases outside the gene matches. The CDR3 sequence is 18 residues long. CDR3 in amino acids: CASSWTSGGASGTDTQYF. Here the CDR3 DNA reads TGTGCCAGCAGCTGGACTAGCGGGGGGGCGAGCGGCACAGATACGCAGTATTTT.

The rearrangement uses TRBV29-1 and TRBJ1-3, with 9 bases fitting TRBD1. Germline values: CDR1 SQVTM, CDR2 ANQGSEA. The CDR3 is 12 amino acids. Trimming removed 0 bases from V and 15 bases from J; junction bases left unmatched: 6. In DNA, the CDR3 is TGCAGCGTTGAAGAAGGGGACAGGGTCTCATATTTT. This encodes CSVEEGDRVSYF.

This clonotype was observed a handful of times. The chain has TRBV3-1 and TRBJ2-2, with 8 bases lining up with TRBD1. Germline V gene sequence: CDR1 LGHDT, CDR2 YNNKEL (reference sequence). Trimming removed 2 bases from V and 2 bases from J; junction bases left unmatched: 4. The CDR3 runs to 16 residues. CDR3 loop: CASSQSGTGNTGELFF. Here the CDR3 DNA reads TGTGCCAGCAGCCAATCCGGGACAGGAAACACCGGGGAGCTGTTTTTT.

V gene TRBV21-1 combines with J gene TRBJ2-7; the DNA was not compared with TRBD2, the D call given in the table. TRBV21-1 is labeled a pseudogene. The CDR3 consists of 19 residues. The CDR3 loop is CASSKGTSGRPPSSYEQYF. The CDR3 coding sequence is TGTGCCAGCAGCAAAGGGACTAGCGGGAGACCCCCGAGCTCCTACGAGCAGTACTTC.

V usage is TRBV2 and J usage is TRBJ2-3; TRBD2 matches at 14 bases. The CDR3 extends over 14 amino acids. CDR1 is SNHLY and CDR2 is FYNNEI in the germline V gene. The V and J ends lost 6 bases and 4 bases, in that order; junction bases with no gene match: 0. Written as DNA, the CDR3 is TGTGCCAGCAGGGGACTAGCGGGGGCAGATACGCAGTATTTT. Protein product: CASRGLAGADTQYF.

The table lists this clonotype with many counts. The CDR3 DNA reads TGTGCCAGCAGCTTGCGGGGGGAGACCCAGTACTTC. This gives the protein CASSLRGETQYF. V and J are TRBV5-5 and TRBJ2-5; D is possibly TRBD2 (6 bases). This CDR3 contains 12 residues. The V gene's germline CDR1 is SGHKS and CDR2 YYEKEE (reference sequence). V was shortened by 1 base and J by 5 bases, with 6 bases between the two germline ends.

This clonotype was seen repeatedly, ten times or more. The rearrangement uses TRBV4-1 and TRBJ2-1, with no clear D. The CDR3 is 13 residues long. CDR1 and CDR2 from the germline V gene are MGHRA and YSYEKL. V was pared by 3 bases and J by 4 bases, with 7 bases between. CDR3 loop: CASSQTGYNEQFF. The CDR3 nucleotides are TGCGCCAGCAGCCAGACCGGTTACAATGAGCAGTTCTTC.

The V and J genes are TRBV6-1 and TRBJ1-5; tentatively, D is TRBD1 (5 bases). Germline V gives CDR1 MNHNS, CDR2 SASEGT. The CDR3 totals 18 residues. Trimming took off 6 bases at V and 0 bases at J, with 21 bases between the two ends. CDR3 DNA: TGTGCCAGCAGCCCGATGCCTTATGACAGTGATAGCAATCAGCCCCAGCATTTT. It yields the protein CASSPMPYDSDSNQPQHF.

The chain links TRBV11-2 to TRBJ2-5; the match to TRBD2 covers 8 bases. Germline trimming cut 0 bases from V and 5 bases from J; bases unmatched to any gene: 8. The length of the CDR3 is 16 residues. Germline CDR1 is SGHAT and CDR2 is FQNNGV. DNA of the CDR3: TGTGCCAGCAGCTTAGATCCCGGGGGGGTGGGTGAGACCCAGTACTTC. Its protein product is CASSLDPGGVGETQYF.

This clonotype appeared a few times. The CDR3 protein is CSVAHVATDTQYF. Here the CDR3 DNA reads TGCAGCGTTGCTCATGTGGCCACAGATACGCAGTATTTT. The chain is built from TRBV29-1 and TRBJ2-3; D gene uncertain. Trimming stripped 4 bases from V and 2 bases from J, with 10 bases between. Germline V gives CDR1 SQVTM, CDR2 ANQGSEA. The length of the CDR3 is 13 residues.

There are a few counts of this clonotype. The genes are TRBV28 and TRBJ2-7; D is ambiguous. Germline V CDR1 and CDR2: MDHEN, SYDVKM. V gave up 6 bases and J gave up 5 bases, with 8 bases separating them. This CDR3 contains 11 residues. DNA for the CDR3: TGTGCCAGCAGGGAAGGGAACGAGCAGTACTTC. The encoded protein is CASREGNEQYF.

In this sample, this clonotype turned up many times. This chain connects TRBV12-3 or TRBV12-4 to TRBJ2-3; D remains ambiguous. V shed 3 bases and J shed 1 base, with 8 bases lying between them. This CDR3 region has 14 residues. The CDR3 sequence: CASSLQSGTDTQYF. The CDR3 DNA sequence: TGTGCCAGCAGTTTGCAATCCGGCACAGATACGCAGTATTTT.

This clonotype has only a few counts. The chain is built from TRBV7-2 and TRBJ2-7; maybe TRBD1 (6 bases). The length of the CDR3 is 15 residues. Trimming took 1 base from V and 2 from J, leaving 12 bases between them. The germline CDR1 and CDR2 sequences are SGHTA and FQGNSA. CDR3 region: CASSLGTVGAYEQYF. In DNA form, the CDR3 reads TGTGCCAGCAGCTTAGGGACAGTGGGAGCCTACGAGCAGTACTTC.